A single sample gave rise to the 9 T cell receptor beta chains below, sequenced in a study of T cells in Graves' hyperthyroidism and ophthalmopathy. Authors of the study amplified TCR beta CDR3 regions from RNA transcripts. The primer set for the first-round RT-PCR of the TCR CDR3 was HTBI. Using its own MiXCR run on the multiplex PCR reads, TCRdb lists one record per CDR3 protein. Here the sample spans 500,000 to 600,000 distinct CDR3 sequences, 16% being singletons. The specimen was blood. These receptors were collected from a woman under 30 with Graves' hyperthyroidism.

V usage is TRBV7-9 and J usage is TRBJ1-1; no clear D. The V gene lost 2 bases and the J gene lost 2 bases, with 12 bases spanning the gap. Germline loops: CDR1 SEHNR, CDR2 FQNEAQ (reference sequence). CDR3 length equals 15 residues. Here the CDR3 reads CASSLIMSSNTEAFF. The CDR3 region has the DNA TGTGCCAGCAGCTTAATTATGAGTTCCAACACTGAAGCTTTCTTT.

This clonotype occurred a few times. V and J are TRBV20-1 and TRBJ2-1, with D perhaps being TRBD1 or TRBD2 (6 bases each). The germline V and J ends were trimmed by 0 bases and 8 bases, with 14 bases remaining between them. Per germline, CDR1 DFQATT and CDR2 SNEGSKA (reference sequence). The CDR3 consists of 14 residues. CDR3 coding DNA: TGCAGTGCTAGAGATGAACGGGGGCGGGATGAGCAGTTCTTC. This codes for CSARDERGRDEQFF.

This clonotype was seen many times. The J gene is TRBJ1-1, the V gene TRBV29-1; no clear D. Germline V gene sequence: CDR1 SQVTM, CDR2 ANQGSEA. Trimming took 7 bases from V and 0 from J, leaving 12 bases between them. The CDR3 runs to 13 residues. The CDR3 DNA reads TGCAGCGCCCATCCCACAGTGAACACTGAAGCTTTCTTT. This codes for CSAHPTVNTEAFF. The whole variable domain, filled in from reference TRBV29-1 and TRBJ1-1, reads SAVISQKPSRDICQRGTSLTIQCQVDSQVTMMFWYRQQPGQSLTLIATANQGSEATYESGFVIDKFPISRPNLTFSTLTVSNMSPEDSSIYLCSAHPTVNTEAFFGQGTRLTVV.

CDR3 coding DNA: TGTGCCAGCAACAGGCCACCCCACCTCTACGAGCAGTTCTTC. Its protein product is CASNRPPHLYEQFF. This chain joins TRBV6-2 or TRBV6-3 and TRBJ2-7; D perhaps matches TRBD1 (5 bases). The J call is doubtful: the DNA matches TRBJ2-1 better. This CDR3 comprises 14 residues. Germline V gene sequence: CDR1 MNHEY, CDR2 SVGEGT.

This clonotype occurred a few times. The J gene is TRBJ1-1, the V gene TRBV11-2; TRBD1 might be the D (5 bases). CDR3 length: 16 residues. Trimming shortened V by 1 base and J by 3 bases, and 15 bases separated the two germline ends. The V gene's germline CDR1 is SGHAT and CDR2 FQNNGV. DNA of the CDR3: TGTGCCAGCAGCTTAGTGATCAGGGAGGCGGACACTGAAGCTTTCTTT. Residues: CASSLVIREADTEAFF.

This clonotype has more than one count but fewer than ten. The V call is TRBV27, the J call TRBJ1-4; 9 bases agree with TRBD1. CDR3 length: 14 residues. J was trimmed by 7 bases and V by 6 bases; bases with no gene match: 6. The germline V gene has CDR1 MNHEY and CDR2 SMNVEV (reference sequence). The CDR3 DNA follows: TGTGCCAGCAGCCGGACAGGGGTCAGTGAAAAACTGTTTTTT. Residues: CASSRTGVSEKLFF.

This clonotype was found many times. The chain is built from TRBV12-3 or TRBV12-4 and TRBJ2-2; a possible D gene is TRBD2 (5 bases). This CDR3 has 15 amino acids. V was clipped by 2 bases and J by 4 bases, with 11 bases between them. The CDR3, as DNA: TGTGCCAGCAGTTTAAGTCGCGGGCGCACCGGGGAGCTGTTTTTT. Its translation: CASSLSRGRTGELFF.

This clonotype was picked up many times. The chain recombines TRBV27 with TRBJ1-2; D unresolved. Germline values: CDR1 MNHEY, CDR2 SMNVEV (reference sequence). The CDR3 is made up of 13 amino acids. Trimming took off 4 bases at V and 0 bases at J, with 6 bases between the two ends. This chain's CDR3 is CASSYGPNYGYTF. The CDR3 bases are TGTGCCAGCAGTTACGGTCCTAACTATGGCTACACCTTC.

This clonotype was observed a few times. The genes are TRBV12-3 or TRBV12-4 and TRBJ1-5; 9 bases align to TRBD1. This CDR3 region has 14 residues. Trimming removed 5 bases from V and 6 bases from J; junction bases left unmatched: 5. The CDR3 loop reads CASSGTGFSQPQHF. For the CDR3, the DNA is TGTGCCAGCAGTGGGACAGGGTTTAGTCAGCCCCAGCATTTT.